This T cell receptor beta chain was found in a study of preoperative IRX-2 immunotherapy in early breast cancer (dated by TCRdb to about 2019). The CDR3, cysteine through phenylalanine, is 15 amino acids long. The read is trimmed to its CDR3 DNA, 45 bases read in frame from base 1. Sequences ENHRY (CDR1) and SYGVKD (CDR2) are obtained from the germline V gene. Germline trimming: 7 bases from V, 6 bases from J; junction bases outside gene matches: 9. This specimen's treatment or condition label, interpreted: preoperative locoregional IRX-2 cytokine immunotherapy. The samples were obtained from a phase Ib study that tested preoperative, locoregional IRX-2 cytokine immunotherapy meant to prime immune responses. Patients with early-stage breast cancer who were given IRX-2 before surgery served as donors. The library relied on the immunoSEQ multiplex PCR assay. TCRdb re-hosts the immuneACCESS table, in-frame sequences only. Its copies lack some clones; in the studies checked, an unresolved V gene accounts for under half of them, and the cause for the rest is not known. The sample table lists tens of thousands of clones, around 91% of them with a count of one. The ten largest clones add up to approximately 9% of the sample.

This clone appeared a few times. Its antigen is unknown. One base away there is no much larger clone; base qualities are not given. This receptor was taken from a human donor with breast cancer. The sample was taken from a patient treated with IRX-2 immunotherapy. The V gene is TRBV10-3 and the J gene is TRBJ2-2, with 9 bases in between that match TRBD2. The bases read TGTGCCATCAAGGGGCTAGCGGGAAGGGCCGGGGAGCTGTTTTTT. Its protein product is CAIKGLAGRAGELFF.